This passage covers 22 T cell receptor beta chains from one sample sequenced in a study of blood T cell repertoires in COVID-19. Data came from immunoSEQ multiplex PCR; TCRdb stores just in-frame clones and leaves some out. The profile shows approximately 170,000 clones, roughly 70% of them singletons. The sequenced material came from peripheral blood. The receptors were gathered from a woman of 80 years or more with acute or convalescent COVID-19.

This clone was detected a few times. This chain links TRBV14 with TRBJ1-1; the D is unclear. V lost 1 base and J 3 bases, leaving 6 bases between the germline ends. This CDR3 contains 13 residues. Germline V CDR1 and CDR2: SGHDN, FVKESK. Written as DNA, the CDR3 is TGTGCCAGCAGCCAAGTTGAGGACACTGAAGCTTTCTTT. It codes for CASSQVEDTEAFF.

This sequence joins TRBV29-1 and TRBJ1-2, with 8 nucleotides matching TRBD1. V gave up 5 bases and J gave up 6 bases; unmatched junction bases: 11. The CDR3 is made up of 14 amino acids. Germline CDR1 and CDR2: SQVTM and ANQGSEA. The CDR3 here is CSVYSPGGFHGYTF. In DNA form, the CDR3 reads TGCAGCGTTTATTCGCCAGGGGGCTTTCATGGCTACACCTTC.

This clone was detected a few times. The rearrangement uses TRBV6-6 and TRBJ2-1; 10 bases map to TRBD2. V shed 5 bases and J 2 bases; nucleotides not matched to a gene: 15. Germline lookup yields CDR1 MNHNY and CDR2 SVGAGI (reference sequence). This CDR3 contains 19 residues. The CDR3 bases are TGTGCCAGCAGTCCCCAGCTAGCGGGAGTTGGTTCGACCTACAATGAGCAGTTCTTC. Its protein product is CASSPQLAGVGSTYNEQFF.

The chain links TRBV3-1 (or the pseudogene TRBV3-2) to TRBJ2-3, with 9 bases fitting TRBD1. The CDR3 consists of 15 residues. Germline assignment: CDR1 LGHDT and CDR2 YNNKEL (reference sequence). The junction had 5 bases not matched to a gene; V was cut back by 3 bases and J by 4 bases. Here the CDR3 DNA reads TGTGCCAGCAGCCATAACACAGGGGGCCCAGATACGCAGTATTTT. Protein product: CASSHNTGGPDTQYF.

In nucleotides, the CDR3 is TGTGCCAGCAGTTTAGTTGGGGGGGGGCCATCCGAGCAGTACTTC. Amino acid sequence: CASSLVGGGPSEQYF. The chain employs TRBV28 and TRBJ2-7; TRBD2 might be the D (7 bases). The CDR3 consists of 15 residues. Deletions cut 2 bases from V and 6 bases from J, with 17 bases between. CDR1 and CDR2 from the germline V gene are MDHEN and SYDVKM.

The CDR3 loop is CASYDAGDYTGELFF. For the CDR3, the DNA is TGTGCCAGCTACGACGCCGGAGACTACACCGGGGAGCTGTTTTTT. The chain joins TRBV6-5 to TRBJ2-2; the D is unclear. CDR3 length: 15 residues. Trimming took off 8 bases at V and 3 bases at J, with 16 bases between the two ends. CDR1 is MNHEY, CDR2 SVGAGI, per germline.

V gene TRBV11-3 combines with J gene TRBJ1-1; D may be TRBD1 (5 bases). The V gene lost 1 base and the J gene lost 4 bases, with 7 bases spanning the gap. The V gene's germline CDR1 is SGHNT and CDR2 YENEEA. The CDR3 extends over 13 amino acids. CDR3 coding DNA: TGTGCCAGCAGCTTAGCGGGGGGCACTGAAGCTTTCTTT. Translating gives CASSLAGGTEAFF.

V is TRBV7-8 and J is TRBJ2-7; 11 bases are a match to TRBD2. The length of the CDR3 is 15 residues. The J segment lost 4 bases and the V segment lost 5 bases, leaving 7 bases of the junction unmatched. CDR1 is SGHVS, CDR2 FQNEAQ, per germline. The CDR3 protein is CASSQSASGGYEQYF. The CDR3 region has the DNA TGTGCCAGCAGCCAGTCCGCTAGCGGGGGGTACGAGCAGTACTTC. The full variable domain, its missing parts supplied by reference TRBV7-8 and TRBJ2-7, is GAGVSQSPRYKVAKRGQDVALRCDPISGHVSLFWYQQALGQGPEFLTYFQNEAQLDKSGLPSDRFFAERPEGSVSTLKIQRTQQEDSAVYLCASSQSASGGYEQYFGPGTRLTVT.

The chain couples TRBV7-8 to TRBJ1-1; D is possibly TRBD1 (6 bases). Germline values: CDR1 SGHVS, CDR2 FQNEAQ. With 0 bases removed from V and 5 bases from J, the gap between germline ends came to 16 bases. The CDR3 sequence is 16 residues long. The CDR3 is CASSLATGFSDTEAFF. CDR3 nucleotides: TGTGCCAGCAGCTTAGCCACAGGGTTTTCTGATACTGAAGCTTTCTTT.

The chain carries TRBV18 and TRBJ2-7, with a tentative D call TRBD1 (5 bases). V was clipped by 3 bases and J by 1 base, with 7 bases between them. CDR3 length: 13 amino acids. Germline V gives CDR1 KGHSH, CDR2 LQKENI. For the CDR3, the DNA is TGTGCCAGCTCACCCCGACAGTCCTACGAGCAGTACTTC. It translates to CASSPRQSYEQYF.

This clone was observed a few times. The CDR3 bases are TGTGCCAGCAGCCGTGTTGCAACTAATGAAAAACTGTTTTTT. Translated: CASSRVATNEKLFF. J is TRBJ1-4 and V is TRBV6-5; D is undetermined. Germline-derived CDR1 and CDR2 are MNHEY and SVGAGI. CDR3 length: 14 residues. The V and J ends lost 6 bases and 0 bases respectively, with 8 bases between them.

The CDR3 DNA follows: TGTGCCAGCAGCTTAATGTCCGGGACTAGCGCACTCAACAATGAGCAGTTCTTC. It encodes CASSLMSGTSALNNEQFF. The chain carries TRBV7-3 and TRBJ2-1, with TRBD2 matching over 10 bases. Germline V gene data show CDR1 as SGHTA and CDR2 as FQGTGA. CDR3 size: 18 residues. J was trimmed by 5 bases and V by 1 base; bases with no gene match: 11.

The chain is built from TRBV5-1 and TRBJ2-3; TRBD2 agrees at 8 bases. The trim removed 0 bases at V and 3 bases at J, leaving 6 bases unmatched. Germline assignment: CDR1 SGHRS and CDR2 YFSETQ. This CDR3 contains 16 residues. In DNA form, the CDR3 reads TGCGCCAGCAGCTTGGCCGGGAGGGGTTCAACAGATACGCAGTATTTT. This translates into CASSLAGRGSTDTQYF.

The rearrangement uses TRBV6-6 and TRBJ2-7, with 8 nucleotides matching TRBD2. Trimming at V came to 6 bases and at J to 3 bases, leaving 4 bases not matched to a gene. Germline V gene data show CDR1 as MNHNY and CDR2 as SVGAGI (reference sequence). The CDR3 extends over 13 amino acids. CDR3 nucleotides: TGTGCCAGCAGATTAGCGGGGAACTACGAGCAGTACTTC. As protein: CASRLAGNYEQYF.

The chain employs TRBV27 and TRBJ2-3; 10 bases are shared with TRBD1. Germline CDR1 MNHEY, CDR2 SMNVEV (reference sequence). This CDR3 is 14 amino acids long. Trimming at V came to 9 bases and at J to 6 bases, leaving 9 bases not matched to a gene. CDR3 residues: CASATTGGADTQYF. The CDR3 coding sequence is TGTGCCAGTGCTACGACAGGGGGCGCGGATACGCAGTATTTT.

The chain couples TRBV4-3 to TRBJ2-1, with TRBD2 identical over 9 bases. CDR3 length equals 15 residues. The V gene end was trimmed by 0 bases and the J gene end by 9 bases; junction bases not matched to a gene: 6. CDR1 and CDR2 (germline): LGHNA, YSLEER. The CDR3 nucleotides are TGCGCCAGCAGCCAAGATGGGGGACTAGCACGTGAGCAGTTCTTC. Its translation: CASSQDGGLAREQFF.

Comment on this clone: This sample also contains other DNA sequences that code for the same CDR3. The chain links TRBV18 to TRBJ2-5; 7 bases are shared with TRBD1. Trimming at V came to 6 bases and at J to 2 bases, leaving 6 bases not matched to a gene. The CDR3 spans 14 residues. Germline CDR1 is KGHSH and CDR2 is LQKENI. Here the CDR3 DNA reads TGTGCCAGCTCCCCGGGACAGCGTCAAGAGACCCAGTACTTC. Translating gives CASSPGQRQETQYF.

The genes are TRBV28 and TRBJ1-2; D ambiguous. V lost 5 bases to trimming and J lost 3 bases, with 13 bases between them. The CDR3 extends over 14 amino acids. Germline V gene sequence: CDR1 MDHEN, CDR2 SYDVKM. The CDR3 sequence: CASSPAYLDYGYTF. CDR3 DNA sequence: TGTGCCAGCAGTCCAGCCTATCTAGACTATGGCTACACCTTC.

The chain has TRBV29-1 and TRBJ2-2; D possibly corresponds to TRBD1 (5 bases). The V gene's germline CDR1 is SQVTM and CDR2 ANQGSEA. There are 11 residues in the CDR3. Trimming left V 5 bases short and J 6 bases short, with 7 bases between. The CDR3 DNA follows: TGCAGCGTTCAGGGTGCCGGGGAGCTGTTTTTT. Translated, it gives CSVQGAGELFF.

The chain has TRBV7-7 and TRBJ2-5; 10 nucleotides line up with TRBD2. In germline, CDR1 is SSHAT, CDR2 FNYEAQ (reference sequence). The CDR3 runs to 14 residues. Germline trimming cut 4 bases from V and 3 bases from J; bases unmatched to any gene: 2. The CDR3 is CASSSGLAEETQYF. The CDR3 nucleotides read TGTGCCAGCAGCTCAGGACTAGCGGAAGAGACCCAGTACTTC.

In DNA form, the CDR3 reads TGTGCCTGGGGAGGTGGAGGTTTAAGATTCGCCACAGATACGCAGTATTTT. Translation gives CAWGGGGLRFATDTQYF. The rearrangement joins TRBV30 to TRBJ2-3; D may be TRBD2 (5 bases). Trimming shortened V by 5 bases and J by 2 bases, and 23 bases separated the two germline ends. This CDR3 is 17 amino acids long. CDR1 is GTSNPN and CDR2 is SVGIG in the germline V gene (reference sequence). Combining the CDR3 with reference TRBV30 and TRBJ2-3 gives the whole variable domain SQTIHQWPATLVQPVGSPLSLECTVEGTSNPNLYWYRQAAGRGLQLLFYSVGIGQISSEVPQNLSASRPQDRQFILSSKKLLLSDSGFYLCAWGGGGLRFATDTQYFGPGTRLTVL.

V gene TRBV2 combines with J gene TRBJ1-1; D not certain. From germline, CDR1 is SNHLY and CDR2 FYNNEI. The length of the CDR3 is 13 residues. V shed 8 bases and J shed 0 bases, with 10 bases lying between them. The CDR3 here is CASLETMNTEAFF. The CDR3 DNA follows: TGTGCCAGCTTGGAGACCATGAACACTGAAGCTTTCTTT.